Described below is a single T cell receptor (beta chain) sequence and its context. Its antigen is as yet unknown. Different DNA sequences within this sample yield the same CDR3. Clones were sequenced by immunoSEQ multiplex PCR, and TCRdb holds only the in-frame ones, with some missing. The sample shows approximately 1,500,000 clones, more than 95% of them seen only once. This sample stems from a study of shared clonotypes between healthy human individuals. Study information: Three CD4 naive, three CD4 memory, two CD8 naive and one CD8 memory plate were used per donor.

The CDR3 is made up of 15 amino acids. Germline V gene sequence: CDR1 SGDLS, CDR2 YYNGEE. V lost 1 base, J lost 0 bases, and 0 bases stayed unmatched. Study-wide results and caveats: When naive CD4 clonotypes were compared across a few donors, 4% to 6.5% were shared. Lower generation probabilities were found for non-shared clonotypes than for those shared by all four donors.

In the CD4+ fraction, cells were divided into CD45RA+ naive and CD45RA-negative memory subsets. This sequence was found in a man aged 30 to 45 in good health. Sequencing input: naive CD4+ T cells sorted from blood. Subset given: CD45RA+ positively selected. The V and J genes are TRBV9 and TRBJ2-7, with 11 bases aligning to TRBD2. This CDR3 reads CASSVLAGGSYEQYF. CDR3 nucleotides: TGTGCCAGCAGCGTACTAGCGGGAGGCTCCTACGAGCAGTACTTC.